The 20 T cell receptor beta chains listed next were all sequenced from one sample in a study of OX40 agonist ivuxolimab in advanced cancers. Assay: immunoSEQ multiplex PCR; the TCRdb copy retains only in-frame clones and omits some. The profile covers 35,000 to 45,000 clones, with 88% appearing a single time and roughly 18% taken by the ten largest. The specimen was CD4+ or CD8+ T cells sorted from blood, collected in a trial of the OX40 agonist ivuxolimab. The receptors were sampled from an adult with an advanced solid tumor such as melanoma, head and neck, liver or kidney cancer.

The chain carries TRBV6-5 and TRBJ2-5; the D is unclear. CDR1 MNHEY and CDR2 SVGAGI come from the germline V gene. Trimming took off 2 bases at V and 7 bases at J, with 5 bases between the two ends. This CDR3 contains 11 residues. In DNA form, the CDR3 reads TGTGCCAGCAGTTACGGCGGGACCCAGTACTTC. The encoded protein is CASSYGGTQYF.

This clone showed up just once. This chain joins TRBV6-5 and TRBJ1-2, with a weak D call TRBD1 (5 bases). The CDR3 sequence is 13 residues long. Trimming took 2 bases from V and 8 from J, leaving 12 bases between them. Germline CDR1 reads MNHEY; CDR2 reads SVGAGI. This CDR3 reads CASSYDQGGGYTF. In DNA, the CDR3 is TGTGCCAGCAGTTACGACCAGGGAGGAGGCTACACCTTC.

V is TRBV28 and J is TRBJ1-1; possibly TRBD1 for D (5 bases). This CDR3 is built from 16 residues. The germline V gene encodes CDR1 MDHEN and CDR2 SYDVKM. V lost 2 bases and J 3 bases, leaving 16 bases between the germline ends. The CDR3 DNA reads TGTGCCAGCAGTTTAATCCCCCCAGGGAGGTACACTGAAGCTTTCTTT. As protein: CASSLIPPGRYTEAFF. Full variable domain (missing parts from reference TRBV28 and TRBJ1-1): DVKVTQSSRYLVKRTGEKVFLECVQDMDHENMFWYRQDPGLGLRLIYFSYDVKMKEKGDIPEGYSVSREKKERFSLILESASTNQTSMYLCASSLIPPGRYTEAFFGQGTRLTVV.

The rearrangement links TRBV19 to TRBJ1-2; 8 bases agree with TRBD1. The CDR3 is made up of 16 amino acids. The J segment lost 8 bases and the V segment lost 4 bases, leaving 15 bases of the junction unmatched. CDR1 LNHDA and CDR2 SQIVND come from the germline V gene (reference sequence). The CDR3 reads CASSTDQSGGVWGYTF. CDR3 sequence (DNA): TGTGCCAGTAGTACTGACCAGTCAGGGGGCGTCTGGGGCTACACCTTC.

This rearrangement joins TRBV7-2 to TRBJ1-5; D gene uncertain. Trimming took off 5 bases at V and 5 bases at J, with 16 bases between the two ends. Germline CDR1 and CDR2: SGHTA and FQGNSA. The CDR3 is 15 residues long. The CDR3 sequence: CASSRGLVGDQPQHF. CDR3 coding DNA: TGTGCCAGCAGCCGCGGACTGGTTGGGGATCAGCCCCAGCATTTT. Together with reference TRBV7-2 and TRBJ1-5, the CDR3 gives the full variable domain: GAGVSQSPSNKVTEKGKDVELRCDPISGHTALYWYRQSLGQGLEFLIYFQGNSAPDKSGLPSDRFSAERTGGSVSTLTIQRTQQEDSAVYLCASSRGLVGDQPQHFGDGTRLSIL.

The genes are TRBV10-2 and TRBJ2-7; TRBD2 matches at 9 bases. Germline-derived CDR1 and CDR2 are WSHSY and SAAADI. CDR3 length: 12 amino acids. The junction had 1 base not matched to a gene; V was cut back by 7 bases and J by 3 bases. The CDR3 spells CASTAGGYEQYV. In DNA, the CDR3 is TGCGCCAGCACAGCGGGGGGCTACGAGCAGTACGTC.

The chain couples TRBV11-2 to TRBJ2-7, with a tentative D call TRBD1 (5 bases). The CDR3 has 12 residues. CDR1 is SGHAT, CDR2 FQNNGV, per germline. V dropped 5 bases and J dropped 5 bases, with 10 bases sitting between them. CDR3 amino acids: CASSLGADEQYF. For the CDR3, the DNA is TGTGCCAGCAGCCTAGGGGCCGACGAGCAGTACTTC.

This sequence joins TRBV7-9 and TRBJ2-3, with 7 bases identical to TRBD2. CDR1 is SEHNR, CDR2 FQNEAQ, per germline (reference sequence). The CDR3 extends over 18 amino acids. Trimming at V came to 5 bases and at J to 2 bases, leaving 16 bases not matched to a gene. The CDR3 nucleotides read TGTGCCAGCAGCCCCGAACGAGGTCCGGCGGGAGACACAGATACGCAGTATTTT. Translated, it gives CASSPERGPAGDTDTQYF.

This chain uses TRBV11-2 with TRBJ2-7; tentatively, D is TRBD2 (5 bases). Germline CDR1 SGHAT, CDR2 FQNNGV. CDR3 length: 15 amino acids. V was trimmed by 2 bases and J by 4 bases, leaving 15 bases between them. For the CDR3, the DNA is TGTGCCAGCAGCTTACGGGGTCAGTATGGTTACGAGCAGTACTTC. Protein product: CASSLRGQYGYEQYF.

The chain recombines TRBV28 with TRBJ1-1; D gene ambiguous. V was shortened by 5 bases and J by 0 bases, with 7 bases between the two germline ends. Germline values: CDR1 MDHEN, CDR2 SYDVKM. The CDR3 sequence is 13 residues long. CDR3 bases: TGTGCCAGCAGTCTGCAGCTGAACACTGAAGCTTTCTTT. Translating it yields CASSLQLNTEAFF.

V gene TRBV21-1 combines with J gene TRBJ1-2. TRBV21-1 is termed a pseudogene. The length of the CDR3 is 15 residues. In DNA, the CDR3 is TGTGCCAGCAGCAAAACTCGCCGCAGAAACTATGGCTACACCTTC. Amino acid sequence: CASSKTRRRNYGYTF.

This chain uses TRBV4-2 with TRBJ2-7; D is possibly TRBD2 (5 bases). The CDR3 runs to 13 residues. Looked up from germline, CDR1 is LGHNA and CDR2 is YNFKEQ. The V and J ends lost 1 base and 3 bases respectively, with 7 bases between them. CDR3 nucleotides: TGTGCCAGCAGCCAAGTGGGGAGCTACGAGCAGTACTTC. Amino acids: CASSQVGSYEQYF.

This chain links TRBV28 with TRBJ1-4, with TRBD1 identical over 9 bases. CDR1 is MDHEN, CDR2 SYDVKM, per germline. The CDR3 spans 16 residues. Trimming at V came to 6 bases and at J to 2 bases, leaving 7 bases not matched to a gene. The CDR3 DNA is TGTGCCAGCAGCTCGGACAGGGGAGCCACTAATGAAAAACTGTTTTTT. Translated: CASSSDRGATNEKLFF.

The chain has TRBV9 and TRBJ2-3, with D perhaps matching TRBD1 (6 bases). The CDR3 runs 15 residues. The germline V gene has CDR1 SGDLS and CDR2 YYNGEE. Trimming removed 2 bases at V and 4 bases at J, with 14 bases between. The CDR3 nucleotides are TGTGCCAGCAGCGTTGCAGGGGTTACCGCAGATACGCAGTATTTT. This translates into CASSVAGVTADTQYF.

The V call is TRBV11-1, the J call TRBJ2-3, with a possible D match to TRBD1 (5 bases). Germline-derived CDR1 and CDR2 are SGHAT and FQDESV (reference sequence). V was shortened by 5 bases and J by 2 bases, with 17 bases between the two germline ends. CDR3 length: 16 amino acids. Written as DNA, the CDR3 is TGTGCCAGCAGCCCCGTCCAGGGTGCTTACACAGATACGCAGTATTTT. Protein product: CASSPVQGAYTDTQYF.

The genes are TRBV6-5 and TRBJ1-2; maybe TRBD1 (5 bases). The length of the CDR3 is 14 residues. Deletions cut 1 base from V and 3 bases from J, with 9 bases between. CDR1 is MNHEY, CDR2 SVGAGI, per germline. The CDR3 DNA reads as TGTGCCAGCAGTTACTACGGCAGGGACTATGGCTACACCTTC. Its translation: CASSYYGRDYGYTF.

V is TRBV21-1 and J is TRBJ2-6; TRBD1 reflects the table's D call only, with no check against the DNA. TRBV21-1 is given as a pseudogene. The CDR3 spans 19 residues. The CDR3 spells CASSKEGDRGYSGANVLTF. Here the CDR3 DNA reads TGTGCCAGCAGCAAAGAAGGGGACAGGGGTTACTCTGGGGCCAACGTCCTGACTTTC.

V gene TRBV7-9 combines with J gene TRBJ1-2, with D possibly TRBD1 on 5 matching bases. The V gene's germline CDR1 is SEHNR and CDR2 FQNEAQ (reference sequence). This CDR3 has 14 amino acids. Trimming took off 4 bases at V and 3 bases at J, with 12 bases between the two ends. CDR3 nucleotide sequence: TGTGCCAGCAGCTCAGACCCCAGGGACTATGGCTACACCTTC. It specifies CASSSDPRDYGYTF.

The chain recombines TRBV19 with TRBJ1-5, with D possibly matching TRBD1 (5 bases). CDR1 is LNHDA and CDR2 is SQIVND in the germline V gene (reference sequence). The CDR3 is made up of 14 amino acids. Deletions cut 4 bases from V and 4 bases from J, with 11 bases between. The CDR3 DNA is TGTGCCAGTAGTACAGGGACGGTGAATCAGCCCCAGCATTTT. It encodes CASSTGTVNQPQHF.

A single count supports this clone. The chain has TRBV28 and TRBJ1-2, with 8 positions matching TRBD1. The ends lost 3 bases at V and 5 bases at J; junction bases unmatched: 11. Germline V gives CDR1 MDHEN, CDR2 SYDVKM. The CDR3 consists of 16 residues. The CDR3 DNA is TGTGCCAGCAGTTTTAAGTCCCGGGACAGGTTGTATGGCTACACCTTC. It specifies CASSFKSRDRLYGYTF.